This passage covers 5 T cell receptor beta chains from one sample sequenced in a study of blood T cells in healthy people across ages (dated by TCRdb to between 2014 and 2017). Library preparation used 5' RACE. TCRdb records Illumina HiSeq 2500 as the sequencer. A second PCR of 7 to 11 cycles was run with a J-beta primer mix and a sample-barcoded 5' primer. The public reads were quality trimmed at Q25 with fastp and then assembled into clones with MiXCR by TCRdb, keeping productive beta chains. Identical CDR3 proteins give one entry, which carries the most common genes and DNA. This sample lists a few hundred thousand distinct CDR3 sequences; 50% to 60% were detected once. Together, the top ten hold 45% to 55% of the sample. Material: blood. These receptors came from a man aged 60-69 years in good health.

There are many counts of this clonotype. The V call is TRBV7-2, the J call TRBJ1-2; 7 bases map to TRBD1. From germline, CDR1 is SGHTA and CDR2 FQGNSA. V shed 5 bases and J 5 bases; nucleotides not matched to a gene: 17. This CDR3 is built from 17 residues. In DNA, the CDR3 is TGTGCCAGCAGCGTCGCCGGCCTGGACAGGAGGGCGTATGGCTACACCTTC. It encodes CASSVAGLDRRAYGYTF.

This clonotype appeared once. The CDR3 region is CASSALAGYQYNEQFF. Here the CDR3 DNA reads TGTGCCAGCAGCGCACTAGCGGGCTACCAATACAATGAGCAGTTCTTC. This rearrangement joins TRBV7-3 to TRBJ2-1; 9 nucleotides match TRBD2. Germline values: CDR1 SGHTA, CDR2 FQGTGA. The trim removed 5 bases at V and 4 bases at J, leaving 9 bases unmatched. CDR3 size: 16 residues.

In this sample, this clonotype turned up a few times. The CDR3 here is CASSRSGGRYTF. The CDR3 DNA is TGTGCCAGCAGCCGGAGCGGGGGGCGCTACACCTTC. The chain links TRBV12-3 or TRBV12-4 to TRBJ1-2, with a possible D match to TRBD1 (6 bases). CDR3 size: 12 residues. V dropped 6 bases and J dropped 9 bases, with 14 bases sitting between them.

The chain uses TRBV4-3 and TRBJ2-5; 12 positions agree with TRBD2. Germline CDR1 reads LGHNA; CDR2 reads YSLEER. Trimming took 0 bases from V and 11 from J; bases not matched to a gene: 16. CDR3 length: 18 residues. The DNA of the CDR3 is TGCGCCAGCAGCCAAGATAACACGGCTAGCGGGAGGGACAATGAGCAGTACTTC. It yields the protein CASSQDNTASGRDNEQYF.

CDR3 loop: CASSLDQLKYF. The CDR3 coding sequence is TGTGCCAGCAGCTTAGACCAACTTAAGTACTTC. The J gene is TRBJ2-7, the V gene TRBV11-2, with D uncertain. The V and J ends lost 0 bases and 11 bases respectively, with 8 bases between them. Germline CDR1 reads SGHAT; CDR2 reads FQNNGV. The CDR3 has 11 residues.